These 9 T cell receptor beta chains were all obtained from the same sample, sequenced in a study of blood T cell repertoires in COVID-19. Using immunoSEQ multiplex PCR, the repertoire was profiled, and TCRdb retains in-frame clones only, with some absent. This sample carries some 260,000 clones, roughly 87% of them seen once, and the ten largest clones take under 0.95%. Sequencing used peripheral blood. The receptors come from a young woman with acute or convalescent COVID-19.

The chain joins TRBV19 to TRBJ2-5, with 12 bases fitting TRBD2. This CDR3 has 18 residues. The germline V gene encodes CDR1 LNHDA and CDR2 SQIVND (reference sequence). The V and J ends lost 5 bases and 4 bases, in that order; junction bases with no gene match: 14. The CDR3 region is CASSERRASGRGGETQYF. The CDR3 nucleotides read TGTGCCAGTAGTGAACGAAGGGCTAGCGGGAGGGGGGGAGAGACCCAGTACTTC.

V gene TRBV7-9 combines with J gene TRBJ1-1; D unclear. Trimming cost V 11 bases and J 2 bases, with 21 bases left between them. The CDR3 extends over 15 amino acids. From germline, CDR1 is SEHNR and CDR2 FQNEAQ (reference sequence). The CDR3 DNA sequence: TGTGCCTTAAAGTTCGGGTCAGACCCTAACACTGAAGCTTTCTTT. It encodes CALKFGSDPNTEAFF. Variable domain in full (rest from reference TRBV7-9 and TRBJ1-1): DTGVSQNPRHKITKRGQNVTFRCDPISEHNRLYWYRQTLGQGPEFLTYFQNEAQLEKSRLLSDRFSAERPKGSFSTLEIQRTEQGDSAMYLCALKFGSDPNTEAFFGQGTRLTVV.

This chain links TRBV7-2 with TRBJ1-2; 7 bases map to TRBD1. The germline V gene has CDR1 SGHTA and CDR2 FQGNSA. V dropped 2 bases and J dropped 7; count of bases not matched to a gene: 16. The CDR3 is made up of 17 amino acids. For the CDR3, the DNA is TGTGCCAGCAGCTTAAAGAATTCAGGTGGGACAGCGAGTGGCTACACCTTC. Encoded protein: CASSLKNSGGTASGYTF.

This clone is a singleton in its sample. CDR3 protein: CASSLAGSRNTIYF. In DNA form, the CDR3 reads TGTGCCAGCAGCCTCGCGGGATCAAGAAACACCATATATTTT. V is TRBV13 and J is TRBJ1-3; D is undetermined. The germline V gene encodes CDR1 PRHDT and CDR2 FYEKMQ (reference sequence). V gave up 5 bases and J gave up 5 bases, with 13 bases separating them. The CDR3 has 14 residues.

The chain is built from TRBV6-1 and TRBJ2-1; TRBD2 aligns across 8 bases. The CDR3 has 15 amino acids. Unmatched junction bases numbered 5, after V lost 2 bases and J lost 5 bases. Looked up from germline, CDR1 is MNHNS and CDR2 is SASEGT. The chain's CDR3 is CASSEHPTSDNEQFF. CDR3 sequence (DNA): TGTGCCAGCAGTGAACATCCGACTAGCGACAATGAGCAGTTCTTC.

This CDR3 is CASSEEVGGAFF. The CDR3 DNA follows: TGTGCCAGCAGTGAAGAGGTGGGGGGAGCTTTCTTT. The chain is built from TRBV6-1 and TRBJ1-1; D is possibly TRBD1 (5 bases). V was trimmed by 1 base and J by 10 bases, leaving 10 bases between them. This CDR3 spans 12 amino acids. Per the germline V gene, CDR1 is MNHNS and CDR2 is SASEGT.

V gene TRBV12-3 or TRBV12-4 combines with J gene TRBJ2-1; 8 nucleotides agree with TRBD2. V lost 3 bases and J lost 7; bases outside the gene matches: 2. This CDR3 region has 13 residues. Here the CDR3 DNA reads TGTGCCAGCAGTTTCGGGGGGGGTAATGAGCAGTTCTTC. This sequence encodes CASSFGGGNEQFF.

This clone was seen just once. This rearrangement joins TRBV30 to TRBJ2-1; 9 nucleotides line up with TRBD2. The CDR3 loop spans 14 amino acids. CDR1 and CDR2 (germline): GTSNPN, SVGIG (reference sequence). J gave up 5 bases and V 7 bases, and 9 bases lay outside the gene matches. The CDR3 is CALAGTSNNNEQFF. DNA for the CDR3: TGTGCCTTAGCCGGGACTAGCAATAACAATGAGCAGTTCTTC.

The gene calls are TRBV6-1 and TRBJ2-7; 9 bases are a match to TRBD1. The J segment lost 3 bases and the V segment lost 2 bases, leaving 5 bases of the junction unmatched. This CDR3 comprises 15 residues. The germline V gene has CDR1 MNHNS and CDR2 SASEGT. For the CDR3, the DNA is TGTGCCAGCAGTGAAACACAGGGGGCTAGCTACGAGCAGTACTTC. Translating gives CASSETQGASYEQYF.